These T cell receptor beta chains were read from a single sample in a study of cytomegalovirus exposure and HLA in healthy donors. TCRdb's copy holds only in-frame clones and misses some; the assay was immunoSEQ multiplex PCR. This table has 250,000 to 350,000 clones, 86% appearing once. The sequenced material came from PBMCs. These receptors were taken from a man aged 40-50 years in good health and CMV-seropositive. Both conserved end residues are part of each CDR3. The D gene is left open where the match is weak. Size values are once, few and many counts, or a class for expanded clones, and some rows have none.

>once|TRBV28|TRBJ2-1|.
TGTGCCAGCAGTTTATCGGGAGAACCCTACAATGAGCAGTTCTTC
CASSLSGEPYNEQFF
>.|TRBV4-2|TRBJ2-7|.
TGTGCCAGCAGTCTACGGGGGAGAACATACGAGCAGTACTTC
CASSLRGRTYEQYF
>few|TRBV4-1|TRBJ1-1|.
TGCGCCAGCAGCCAAGAAGGGGCCGATAACACTGAAGCTTTCTTT
CASSQEGADNTEAFF
>.|TRBV9|TRBJ2-7|.
TGTGCCAGCAGCCGGGACTTGAACTCCTACGAGCAGTACTTC
CASSRDLNSYEQYF
>.|TRBV7-2|TRBJ2-1|TRBD1
TGTGCCAGCAGCCTTCCGGACAGGCCGGGCCTCTTC
CASSLPDRPGLF
>.|TRBV28|TRBJ2-7|TRBD1
TGTGCCAGCAGTTTGCAATTTCCGGGACAGGGTTTAAACGAGCAGTACTTC
CASSLQFPGQGLNEQYF
>.|TRBV11-2|TRBJ1-2|.
TGTGCCAGCAGCTCCACTAGGACAGCCCAAGGGGGCTACACCTTC
CASSSTRTAQGGYTF
>.|TRBV6-5|TRBJ2-3|.
TGTGCCAGCAGTTTCCACGGAGCTCCAGATACGCAGTATTTT
CASSFHGAPDTQYF
>.|TRBV7-8|TRBJ1-3|.
TGTGCCAGCAGCTTACAACCCTCTCTGTGGGGGGCTGGAAACACCATATATTTT
CASSLQPSLWGAGNTIYF
>.|TRBV7-2|TRBJ2-7|.
TGTGCCAGCAGCTTAGTCCGGGACGAGCAGTACTTC
CASSLVRDEQYF
>.|TRBV7-2|TRBJ2-3|TRBD2
TGTGCCAGCAGCTTAGTTGCGGGACTAGCGGGACCCACAGATACGCAGTATTTT
CASSLVAGLAGPTDTQYF
>once|TRBV12-5|TRBJ2-1|.
TGTGCTAGTGGTTTGGTAATGGGGCCCACCGATGAGCAGTTCTTC
CASGLVMGPTDEQFF
>.|TRBV2|TRBJ1-5|TRBD1
TGTGCCAGCACCGGGACAGACCCTAGCAATCAGCCCCAGCATTTT
CASTGTDPSNQPQHF
>.|TRBV29-1|TRBJ2-7|.
TGCAGCGTTGGTGGCGGTAGGCCCTCCTACGAGCAGTACTTC
CSVGGGRPSYEQYF